This entry lists 22 T cell receptor beta chains sequenced from one sample in a study of T cells of healthy individuals. Each CDR3 protein gets one entry after TCRdb re-called the 5' RACE reads with MiXCR. The profile covers around 100,000 distinct CDR3 sequences, with 17% appearing a single time and 6.2% taken by the ten largest. Receptors were obtained from a human donor in good health.

This clonotype has more than one count but fewer than ten. The chain uses TRBV2 and TRBJ2-1, with 9 bases that match TRBD2. J gave up 6 bases and V 5 bases, and 5 bases lay outside the gene matches. The CDR3 loop spans 14 amino acids. The germline V gene encodes CDR1 SNHLY and CDR2 FYNNEI. The DNA for the CDR3 is TGTGCCAGCAGTAGGGCTAGCGGGATCAATGAGCAGTTCTTC. Translating gives CASSRASGINEQFF.

Remarks on this clonotype: A single base separates this from a much larger clone, so it may be a read error. This chain connects TRBV20-1 to TRBJ2-5; 7 bases match TRBD2. From germline, CDR1 is DFQATT and CDR2 SNEGSKA (reference sequence). Trimming at V came to 5 bases and at J to 1 base, leaving 7 bases not matched to a gene. The CDR3 totals 14 residues. CDR3 DNA: TGCAGTGCTGGCAAGGGAGGGCGCCAAGAGACCCAGTACTTC. It encodes CSAGKGGRQETQYF.

This clonotype was recorded many times. This rearrangement joins TRBV28 to TRBJ2-4; D gene ambiguous. The CDR3 runs 12 residues. Germline values: CDR1 MDHEN, CDR2 SYDVKM. Between the trimmed V and J ends, which lost 6 bases and 11 bases, there was a span of 14 bases. The CDR3 nucleotides are TGTGCCAGCAGCCTATCATCAAGGGTTCAGTACTTC. This codes for CASSLSSRVQYF.

V is TRBV7-3 and J is TRBJ2-7; 7 nucleotides agree with TRBD2. The CDR3 has 14 residues. Germline CDR1 is SGHTA and CDR2 is FQGTGA. The junction had 7 bases not matched to a gene; V was cut back by 5 bases and J by 3 bases. The CDR3 here is CASSIASGDYEQYF. In DNA, the CDR3 is TGTGCCAGCAGCATCGCTAGCGGAGACTACGAGCAGTACTTC.

This clonotype was seen a few times. This chain uses TRBV6-6 with TRBJ2-3; the match to TRBD2 covers 7 bases. Germline-derived CDR1 and CDR2 are MNHNY and SVGAGI (reference sequence). The CDR3 contains 17 residues. V was clipped by 7 bases and J by 2 bases; unmatched bases: 15. CDR3 loop: CASTMGGSSLITDTQYF. DNA for the CDR3: TGTGCCAGCACCATGGGGGGGAGCAGTTTAATCACAGATACGCAGTATTTT.

The chain combines TRBV5-1 with TRBJ2-1; the D gene could be TRBD1 or TRBD2 (5 bases each). The germline gives CDR1 SGHRS, CDR2 YFSETQ. V was cut by 4 bases and J by 5 bases, with 19 bases left in between. CDR3 size: 16 residues. The CDR3: CASSLGVGVLNNEQFF. As DNA, the CDR3 is TGCGCCAGCAGCCTGGGGGTGGGGGTTTTGAACAATGAGCAGTTCTTC.

In this sample, this clonotype turned up a few times. The chain is built from TRBV6-5 and TRBJ1-6; no definite D call. Germline V gene sequence: CDR1 MNHEY, CDR2 SVGAGI. Trimming cost V 5 bases and J 8 bases, with 10 bases left between them. The CDR3 length is 13 residues. CDR3 sequence: CASSRGKDSPLHF. The DNA of the CDR3 is TGTGCCAGCAGTCGCGGGAAGGATTCACCCCTCCACTTT.

V gene TRBV11-2 combines with J gene TRBJ2-7; D is unresolved. Trimming took off 3 bases at V and 3 bases at J, with 6 bases between the two ends. This CDR3 has 12 residues. Germline CDR1 and CDR2: SGHAT and FQNNGV. In nucleotides, the CDR3 is TGTGCCAGCAGCTTTTCCCTCTACGAGCAGTACTTC. Encoded protein: CASSFSLYEQYF.

This clonotype was picked up a small number of times. V gene TRBV12-3 or TRBV12-4 combines with J gene TRBJ2-5, with 10 nucleotides matching TRBD2. This CDR3 region has 14 residues. The V and J ends lost 3 bases and 4 bases, in that order; junction bases with no gene match: 2. CDR3 nucleotides: TGTGCCAGCAGTTTTAGCGGGAGGAGAGAGACCCAGTACTTC. Protein product: CASSFSGRRETQYF.

This clonotype was counted only a few times. CDR3: CASSLSVSPLHF. The DNA of the CDR3 is TGTGCCAGCAGTCTTTCCGTTTCACCCCTCCACTTT. The chain is built from TRBV5-5 and TRBJ1-6; D not certain. V was trimmed by 5 bases and J by 9 bases, leaving 9 bases between them. Germline CDR1 and CDR2: SGHKS and YYEKEE (reference sequence). The CDR3 consists of 12 residues.

This clonotype was detected only a few times. V is TRBV7-3 and J is TRBJ2-1, with 9 bases identical to TRBD2. The V segment lost 5 bases and the J segment 0 bases; nucleotides outside the gene matches: 8. CDR3 length equals 17 residues. Germline V gene sequence: CDR1 SGHTA, CDR2 FQGTGA. CDR3: CASSPIAGESSYNEQFF. The CDR3 DNA follows: TGTGCCAGCAGCCCCATAGCGGGGGAAAGCTCCTACAATGAGCAGTTCTTC.

This clonotype has more than one count but fewer than ten. DNA for the CDR3: TGTGCCAGCACCCGACCACCTGGGGACAGGGCGAGCTCCTACGAGCAGTACTTC. This codes for CASTRPPGDRASSYEQYF. The genes are TRBV2 and TRBJ2-7; 9 nucleotides match TRBD1. Germline CDR1 and CDR2: SNHLY and FYNNEI. The CDR3 runs 18 residues. Unmatched junction bases numbered 16, after V lost 7 bases and J lost 0 bases.

The sample holds many counts of this clonotype. J is TRBJ1-5 and V is TRBV20-1; D ambiguous. Germline loops: CDR1 DFQATT, CDR2 SNEGSKA (reference sequence). V lost 7 bases to trimming and J lost 3 bases, with 13 bases between them. CDR3 length: 13 residues. The CDR3 nucleotides read TGCAGTGGCAAGGCTTCTTCCAATCAGCCCCAGCATTTT. Amino acids: CSGKASSNQPQHF.

This clonotype was seen more than once but under ten times. The V and J genes are TRBV18 and TRBJ2-2, with D possibly being TRBD1 (6 bases). The CDR3 contains 18 residues. Germline-derived CDR1 and CDR2 are KGHSH and LQKENI. Trimming shortened V by 4 bases and J by 0 bases, and 18 bases separated the two germline ends. CDR3 amino acids: CASSRNAQGHPNTGELFF. CDR3 nucleotide sequence: TGTGCCAGCTCACGAAACGCCCAGGGGCACCCGAACACCGGGGAGCTGTTTTTT.

This clonotype occurred many times. The rearrangement uses TRBV4-1 and TRBJ2-7; no definite D call. Deletions cut 4 bases from V and 3 bases from J, with 13 bases between. Germline V gene sequence: CDR1 MGHRA, CDR2 YSYEKL. This CDR3 contains 14 residues. The CDR3 region is CASSPILGDYEQYF. In DNA, the CDR3 is TGCGCCAGCAGCCCGATTCTTGGGGACTACGAGCAGTACTTC.

This clonotype was observed at least ten times. Written as DNA, the CDR3 is TGTGCCAGCAGTTACCGGGAACGCAGAGAACTAGCCAAAAACATTCAGTACTTC. Encoded protein: CASSYRERRELAKNIQYF. The gene calls are TRBV6-6 and TRBJ2-4; maybe TRBD2 (5 bases). Trimming left V 2 bases short and J 0 bases short, with 17 bases between. Germline V CDR1 and CDR2: MNHNY, SVGAGI (reference sequence). The CDR3 length is 18 residues.

The V and J genes are TRBV28 and TRBJ2-7; 7 bases are a match to TRBD1. This CDR3 region has 14 residues. CDR1 is MDHEN and CDR2 is SYDVKM in the germline V gene. V was pared by 2 bases and J by 10 bases, with 11 bases of the junction left unmatched. CDR3 protein: CASSLGQGVSSQYF. DNA of the CDR3: TGTGCCAGCAGTTTAGGCCAGGGGGTGTCAAGCCAGTACTTC.

This clonotype was detected only a few times. The chain employs TRBV28 and TRBJ2-5, with 13 bases aligning to TRBD2. Germline CDR1 and CDR2: MDHEN and SYDVKM. The CDR3 spans 15 residues. Losses at the gene ends were 4 bases for V and 2 bases for J; bases not matched to a gene: 1. This CDR3 reads CASSWGLAGQETQYF. The DNA for the CDR3 is TGTGCCAGCAGTTGGGGACTAGCGGGGCAAGAGACCCAGTACTTC.

This clonotype was counted ten times or more. The CDR3 protein is CSVGRGPNEKLFF. CDR3 in DNA: TGCAGCGTTGGGAGAGGGCCTAATGAAAAACTGTTTTTT. The chain couples TRBV29-1 to TRBJ1-4; D is unresolved. Germline values: CDR1 SQVTM, CDR2 ANQGSEA. The V end was cut by 4 bases, the J end by 3 bases, with 9 bases between. The length of the CDR3 is 13 residues.

This clonotype was detected a few times. The V gene is TRBV27, the J gene TRBJ2-2; D is ambiguous. From germline, CDR1 is MNHEY and CDR2 SMNVEV (reference sequence). The CDR3 is made up of 14 amino acids. The V gene lost 6 bases and the J gene lost 3 bases, with 11 bases spanning the gap. CDR3 loop: CASRLTIDTGELFF. As DNA, the CDR3 is TGTGCCAGCAGACTAACGATAGACACCGGGGAGCTGTTTTTT.

This clonotype has more than one count but fewer than ten. The genes are TRBV6-4 and TRBJ1-1; D call uncertain. The CDR3 spans 14 residues. The germline CDR1 and CDR2 sequences are MRHNA and SNTAGT. V was trimmed by 0 bases and J by 10 bases, leaving 15 bases between them. The CDR3 sequence is CASSDSTANKGAFF. CDR3 DNA: TGTGCCAGCAGTGACTCAACGGCGAATAAGGGAGCTTTCTTT.

In its sample, this clonotype was seen many times. The chain joins TRBV12-3 or TRBV12-4 to TRBJ2-1; TRBD2 matches 8 bases. J gave up 10 bases and V 6 bases, and 14 bases lay outside the gene matches. The length of the CDR3 is 15 residues. The CDR3 sequence: CASSLIAGRVQEQFF. In DNA form, the CDR3 reads TGTGCCAGCAGCCTTATAGCGGGACGAGTTCAGGAGCAGTTCTTC.